Given below is one T cell receptor (beta chain) in context. The record originates from a study of OX40 agonist ivuxolimab in advanced cancers. Method: immunoSEQ multiplex PCR; TCRdb's copy keeps in-frame clones and lacks some. The sample includes some 55,000 clones, 70% to 80% of them seen just once. This CDR3 contains 14 residues. The V and J genes are TRBV12-2 and TRBJ1-5. TRBV12-2 is reported as a pseudogene. This sequence originates from an adult with an advanced solid tumor such as melanoma, head and neck, liver or kidney cancer. The starting material was CD4+ or CD8+ T cells sorted from blood, obtained in a trial of the OX40 agonist ivuxolimab. The CDR3 DNA follows: TGTGCAAGTCGCCGGATTCGTGCTACCCAGCCCCAGCATTTT. It translates to CASRRIRATQPQHF.